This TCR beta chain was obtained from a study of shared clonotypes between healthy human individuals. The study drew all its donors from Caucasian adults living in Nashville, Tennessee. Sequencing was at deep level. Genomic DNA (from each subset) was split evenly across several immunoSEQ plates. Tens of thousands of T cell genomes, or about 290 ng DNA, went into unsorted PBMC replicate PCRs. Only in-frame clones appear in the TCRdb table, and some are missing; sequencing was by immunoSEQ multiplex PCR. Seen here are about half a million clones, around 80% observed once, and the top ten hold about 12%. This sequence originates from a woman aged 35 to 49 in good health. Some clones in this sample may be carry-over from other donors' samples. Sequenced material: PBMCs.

CDR3 DNA sequence: TGTGCCAGTAGTATACCCCGGGACAGGGGGTCCGGGGAGCTGTTTTTT. Translated: CASSIPRDRGSGELFF. This rearrangement joins TRBV19 to TRBJ2-2, with 11 bases matching TRBD1. The germline V gene encodes CDR1 LNHDA and CDR2 SQIVND (reference sequence). This CDR3 has 16 residues. The J segment lost 6 bases and the V segment lost 2 bases, leaving 5 bases of the junction unmatched.